These 30 T cell receptor beta chains were all obtained from the same sample, sequenced in a study of blood T cell repertoires in COVID-19. The repertoire was sequenced with immunoSEQ multiplex PCR; TCRdb's copy has only in-frame clones and lacks some. The table lists about 26,000 clones, 66% of them singletons. Sequenced: peripheral blood. The receptors were sampled from a man between 60 and 70 years old with active or convalescent COVID-19.

This clone has only a few counts. The chain combines TRBV5-1 with TRBJ2-7; 14 nucleotides match TRBD2. CDR3 length: 16 residues. J gave up 7 bases and V 0 bases, and 6 bases lay outside the gene matches. Germline loops: CDR1 SGHRS, CDR2 YFSETQ. In nucleotides, the CDR3 is TGCGCCAGCAGCTTGGAAGGCGGACTAGCGGGAGGAGAGCAGTACTTC. This encodes CASSLEGGLAGGEQYF.

The chain has TRBV5-1 and TRBJ1-6; tentatively, D is TRBD1 (5 bases). The CDR3 runs 17 residues. Per germline, CDR1 SGHRS and CDR2 YFSETQ. V was trimmed by 4 bases and J by 6 bases, leaving 20 bases between them. The CDR3 loop is CASSSGRGTMGNSPLHF. In nucleotides, the CDR3 is TGCGCCAGCAGCAGTGGACGGGGGACTATGGGTAATTCACCCCTCCACTTT.

The CDR3 sequence is CATPHPLWRGYADTQYF. CDR3 nucleotides: TGTGCCACCCCCCACCCCCTCTGGCGGGGGTACGCAGATACGCAGTATTTT. The chain employs TRBV19 and TRBJ2-3; 7 bases are a match to TRBD2. This CDR3 comprises 17 residues. The germline V gene has CDR1 LNHDA and CDR2 SQIVND (reference sequence). The V segment lost 10 bases and the J segment 4 bases; nucleotides outside the gene matches: 20.

V is TRBV21-1 and J is TRBJ1-2; the D call of TRBD1 is as the table states it, not checked on the DNA. TRBV21-1 is listed as a pseudogene. The CDR3 runs 12 residues. The chain's CDR3 is CASSFRQGPFVF. The CDR3 DNA sequence: TGTGCCAGCAGCTTCCGACAGGGGCCCTTCGTCTTC.

This chain connects TRBV6-5 to TRBJ1-1; D gene unclear. Per germline, CDR1 MNHEY and CDR2 SVGAGI. The CDR3 covers 15 residues. The V gene lost 0 bases and the J gene lost 1 base, with 9 bases spanning the gap. CDR3 loop: CASSYSSRGNTEAFF. The CDR3 nucleotides read TGTGCCAGCAGTTACTCCTCTCGGGGGAACACTGAAGCTTTCTTT.

The V and J genes are TRBV11-1 and TRBJ1-2, with a possible D match to TRBD1 (6 bases). This CDR3 has 15 residues. Trimming stripped 4 bases from V and 2 bases from J, with 14 bases between. Germline V gives CDR1 SGHAT, CDR2 FQDESV (reference sequence). CDR3: CASSSRQGWNYGYTF. DNA for the CDR3: TGTGCCAGCAGCTCCCGGCAGGGGTGGAACTATGGCTACACCTTC.

This rearrangement joins TRBV4-1 to TRBJ2-1; 14 bases are shared with TRBD2. Germline V CDR1 and CDR2: MGHRA, YSYEKL. This CDR3 region has 15 residues. The V and J ends lost 5 bases and 9 bases, in that order; junction bases with no gene match: 6. CDR3 coding DNA: TGCGCCAGCAGCTCGGGACTAGCGGGAGCCTTTGAGCAGTTCTTC. This sequence encodes CASSSGLAGAFEQFF.

The chain carries TRBV6-5 and TRBJ1-2; 12 bases are shared with TRBD1. The CDR3 length is 15 residues. The J segment lost 6 bases and the V segment lost 6 bases, leaving 8 bases of the junction unmatched. Germline values: CDR1 MNHEY, CDR2 SVGAGI. Here the CDR3 reads CASRLGTGGADGYTF. The CDR3 DNA follows: TGTGCCAGCAGGCTGGGGACAGGGGGCGCGGATGGCTACACCTTC.

The chain uses TRBV10-3 and TRBJ2-1; D is possibly TRBD2 (5 bases). This CDR3 is built from 12 residues. Trimming removed 4 bases at V and 8 bases at J, with 9 bases between. Germline loops: CDR1 ENHRY, CDR2 SYGVKD. CDR3 DNA: TGTGCCATCAGTGGTGGGAGCGATGAGCAGTTCTTC. The encoded protein is CAISGGSDEQFF.

In the case of this clone: One end of the junction does not line up with germline, which may come from a read error. The chain uses TRBV18 and TRBJ2-3, with no clear D. The germline CDR1 and CDR2 sequences are KGHSH and LQKENI. The CDR3 sequence is 12 residues long. The CDR3 region has the DNA TGTGCCAGCTCACCAAGCACAGATACGCAATATTTT. The encoded protein is CASSPSTDTQYF.

The chain links TRBV9 to TRBJ2-1; D is unclear. The CDR3 covers 13 residues. The V gene's germline CDR1 is SGDLS and CDR2 YYNGEE. Between the trimmed V and J ends, which lost 5 bases and 8 bases, there was a span of 14 bases. CDR3 DNA: TGTGCCAGCAGAACATGGAATGGGCATGAGCAGTTCTTC. Protein sequence: CASRTWNGHEQFF.

V usage is TRBV24-1 and J usage is TRBJ2-2, with a weak D call TRBD1 (6 bases). V was trimmed by 1 base and J by 0 bases, leaving 14 bases between them. CDR1 is KGHDR and CDR2 is SFDVKD in the germline V gene. The CDR3 totals 18 residues. CDR3 coding DNA: TGTGCCACCAGTGATTTCTTTGCCGGGACATCGAACACCGGGGAGCTGTTTTTT. It translates to CATSDFFAGTSNTGELFF.

The chain links TRBV5-1 to TRBJ1-2, with unresolved D. The germline CDR1 and CDR2 sequences are SGHRS and YFSETQ. The CDR3 extends over 13 amino acids. V lost 1 base, J lost 3 bases, and 7 bases lay in between. CDR3 DNA sequence: TGCGCCAGCAGCTTGTCAGTTTACTATGGCTACACCTTC. This encodes CASSLSVYYGYTF.

CDR3 DNA sequence: TGTGCCAGCAGCAAACCCCCGGGACTAGCTTACGAGACCCAGTACTTC. Encoded protein: CASSKPPGLAYETQYF. The chain joins TRBV21-1 to TRBJ2-5; the table gives TRBD2 as D, unverified against the DNA. TRBV21-1 is an annotated pseudogene. This CDR3 region has 16 residues.

V and J are TRBV5-4 and TRBJ2-1; D is ambiguous. Germline V gives CDR1 SGHNT, CDR2 YYREEE (reference sequence). V was shortened by 4 bases and J by 8 bases, with 10 bases between the two germline ends. This CDR3 is built from 12 residues. In DNA, the CDR3 is TGTGCCAGCAGCCCAGATCCTTATGAGCAGTTCTTC. Translation: CASSPDPYEQFF.

This clone was seen a handful of times. J is TRBJ1-2 and V is TRBV10-3; D unclear. The CDR3 sequence is 15 residues long. Trimming removed 3 bases from V and 2 bases from J, with 13 bases in between. The germline V gene encodes CDR1 ENHRY and CDR2 SYGVKD. The CDR3 loop is CAISEAQTLNYGYTF. CDR3 bases: TGTGCCATCAGTGAAGCACAGACCCTCAACTATGGCTACACCTTC.

This clone was detected once. The V call is TRBV2, the J call TRBJ2-7, with 12 bases matching TRBD2. The CDR3 runs to 15 residues. The V segment lost 4 bases and the J segment 5 bases; nucleotides outside the gene matches: 6. Germline V gene data show CDR1 as SNHLY and CDR2 as FYNNEI. The CDR3 DNA sequence: TGTGCCAGCAGTGGACTAGCGGGAGAGAACAACGAGCAGTACTTC. Amino acids: CASSGLAGENNEQYF.

The table lists this clone with a few counts. The chain has TRBV15 and TRBJ2-5; D unresolved. The germline V gene has CDR1 LNHNV and CDR2 YYDKDF (reference sequence). The V gene lost 0 bases and the J gene lost 1 base, with 12 bases spanning the gap. CDR3 length: 16 amino acids. The CDR3: CATSRELSLAQETQYF. The CDR3 bases are TGTGCCACCAGCAGAGAATTATCTTTGGCCCAAGAGACCCAGTACTTC.

In this sample, this clone turned up once. The chain joins TRBV15 to TRBJ1-1; perhaps TRBD1 as D (6 bases). CDR1 and CDR2 from the germline V gene are LNHNV and YYDKDF (reference sequence). The CDR3 sequence is 15 residues long. The V and J ends lost 0 bases and 1 base respectively, with 9 bases between them. The chain's CDR3 is CATSREKGQNTEAFF. As DNA, the CDR3 is TGTGCCACCAGCAGAGAAAAGGGACAGAACACTGAAGCTTTCTTT.

This clone was seen more than once but under ten times. The rearrangement joins TRBV5-1 to TRBJ2-7; maybe TRBD2 (5 bases). The CDR3 sequence is 13 residues long. The V gene lost 3 bases and the J gene lost 7 bases, with 14 bases spanning the gap. In germline, CDR1 is SGHRS, CDR2 YFSETQ. CDR3 coding DNA: TGCGCCAGCAGCTCGACACCTACGGGGGAGCAGTACTTC. It encodes CASSSTPTGEQYF.

The gene calls are TRBV9 and TRBJ2-7; 10 bases match TRBD2. Trimming cost V 4 bases and J 4 bases; bases outside gene matches: 5. In germline, CDR1 is SGDLS, CDR2 YYNGEE. The CDR3 loop spans 14 amino acids. The CDR3 bases are TGTGCCAGCAGCCTAGGGACTAGCGCTTACGAGCAGTACTTC. It encodes CASSLGTSAYEQYF. The whole variable domain, remainder taken from reference TRBV9 and TRBJ2-7, is DSGVTQTPKHLITATGQRVTLRCSPRSGDLSVYWYQQSLDQGLQFLIQYYNGEERAKGNILERFSAQQFPDLHSELNLSSLELGDSALYFCASSLGTSAYEQYFGPGTRLTVT.

This clone is medium-sized in the sample. The CDR3 is CASSYSRVYNEQYF. DNA of the CDR3: TGTGCCAGCAGTTACTCGCGGGTTTATAACGAGCAGTACTTC. The J gene is TRBJ2-7, the V gene TRBV6-6, with D maybe TRBD2 (5 bases). From germline, CDR1 is MNHNY and CDR2 SVGAGI (reference sequence). The ends were cut back, 0 bases at V and 5 bases at J, with 11 bases in the middle. CDR3 length: 14 amino acids.

The V and J genes are TRBV14 and TRBJ2-4, with D possibly matching TRBD2 (5 bases). The V end lost 0 bases, the J end lost 2 bases, and 14 bases lay between the germline ends. Looked up from germline, CDR1 is SGHDN and CDR2 is FVKESK. The CDR3 length is 17 residues. In nucleotides, the CDR3 is TGTGCCAGCAGCCAAGATGAGACTTCCGGGACCAAAAACATTCAGTACTTC. Protein product: CASSQDETSGTKNIQYF.

This clone was seen more than once but under ten times. The chain employs TRBV7-6 and TRBJ2-2, with TRBD1 as a possible D gene (6 bases). Trimming took off 5 bases at V and 1 base at J, with 14 bases between the two ends. This CDR3 has 16 amino acids. In germline, CDR1 is SGHVS, CDR2 FNYEAQ. The CDR3, as DNA: TGTGCCAGCAGCGACAAGACAGGATGGAACACCGGGGAGCTGTTTTTT. Amino acid sequence: CASSDKTGWNTGELFF. The complete variable domain, with remaining parts taken from reference TRBV7-6 and TRBJ2-2, reads GAGVSQSPRYKVTKRGQDVALRCDPISGHVSLYWYRQALGQGPEFLTYFNYEAQQDKSGLPNDRFSAERPEGSISTLTIQRTEQRDSAMYRCASSDKTGWNTGELFFGEGSRLTVL.

The chain links TRBV19 to TRBJ2-3; D is perhaps TRBD1 (5 bases). Trimming shortened V by 3 bases and J by 1 base, and 11 bases separated the two germline ends. The germline CDR1 and CDR2 sequences are LNHDA and SQIVND (reference sequence). This CDR3 is 15 amino acids long. The CDR3 bases are TGTGCCAGTAGTATCGCCCAACAGGGCACAGATACGCAGTATTTT. Translation gives CASSIAQQGTDTQYF.

V is TRBV5-4 and J is TRBJ1-1; D is perhaps TRBD1 (5 bases). This CDR3 is 16 amino acids long. With 4 bases removed from V and 3 bases from J, the gap between germline ends came to 19 bases. Germline CDR1 reads SGHNT; CDR2 reads YYREEE (reference sequence). The CDR3 region has the DNA TGTGCCAGCAGCCCACGCTTTTTAGGGGCGGACACTGAAGCTTTCTTT. It translates to CASSPRFLGADTEAFF.

The chain is built from TRBV6-4 and TRBJ2-1; D gene unclear. The CDR3 has 13 residues. V was pared by 8 bases and J by 5 bases, with 13 bases between. The germline V gene has CDR1 MRHNA and CDR2 SNTAGT. As DNA, the CDR3 is TGTGCCAGCGCTAGTGAAGTCCACAATGAGCAGTTCTTC. Its protein product is CASASEVHNEQFF.

This sequence joins TRBV9 and TRBJ1-4; 9 nucleotides align to TRBD1. The CDR3 loop spans 16 amino acids. The junction had 11 bases not matched to a gene; V was cut back by 4 bases and J by 7 bases. Germline loops: CDR1 SGDLS, CDR2 YYNGEE. CDR3 protein: CASSPRTGEKGEKLFF. In nucleotides, the CDR3 is TGTGCCAGCAGCCCCCGGACAGGGGAAAAGGGTGAAAAACTGTTTTTT.

The V and J genes are TRBV14 and TRBJ2-3; D gene unclear. The CDR3 is 15 residues long. V lost 3 bases and J 1 base, leaving 11 bases between the germline ends. Germline CDR1 reads SGHDN; CDR2 reads FVKESK. CDR3 nucleotides: TGTGCCAGCAGCCAGGTCGTCAGCGGCACAGATACGCAGTATTTT. Its protein product is CASSQVVSGTDTQYF.

The CDR3 DNA reads as TGTGCCAGTCGCCTAGACCAGGGGCCCGGGGAGCTGTTTTTT. Residues: CASRLDQGPGELFF. The chain joins TRBV19 to TRBJ2-2, with a tentative D call TRBD1 (6 bases). The germline gives CDR1 LNHDA, CDR2 SQIVND (reference sequence). V shed 8 bases and J shed 6 bases, with 16 bases lying between them. The CDR3 extends over 14 amino acids.